The 31 T cell receptor beta chains reported below all come from one sample, sequenced in a study of metastatic and nonmetastatic thyroid tumors. MiXCR reprocessed the PCR reads for TCRdb. The table has roughly 16,000 clones, approximately 15% seen once. Until they underwent thyroid surgery, no patient had received any treatment. The sequenced sample consisted of blood. Receptor source: a female donor with papillary thyroid cancer or a benign thyroid nodule (not recorded which). Some clones in this sample may be carry-over from other donors' samples.

This clone was picked up many times. The chain carries TRBV29-1 and TRBJ1-1; D not resolved. This CDR3 contains 13 residues. The V end lost 7 bases, the J end lost 0 bases, and 12 bases lay between the germline ends. Germline CDR1 is SQVTM and CDR2 is ANQGSEA. The CDR3 DNA follows: TGCAGCGCTGAGCCAGAACTGAACACTGAAGCTTTCTTT. Amino acids: CSAEPELNTEAFF.

The rearrangement joins TRBV6-1 to TRBJ2-7; D is perhaps TRBD2 (5 bases). CDR1 MNHNS and CDR2 SASEGT come from the germline V gene. The CDR3 has 13 amino acids. V lost 3 bases, J lost 7 bases, and 13 bases lay in between. CDR3: CASSDPGRLEQYF. CDR3 DNA sequence: TGTGCCAGCAGTGATCCGGGAAGACTGGAGCAGTACTTC.

This clone was seen ten or more times. Other DNA variants within this sample encode the same CDR3. The J gene is TRBJ2-2, the V gene TRBV20-1; 10 bases are shared with TRBD1. CDR1 is DFQATT and CDR2 is SNEGSKA in the germline V gene (reference sequence). The CDR3 consists of 14 residues. Unmatched junction bases numbered 3, after V lost 5 bases and J lost 3 bases. The CDR3 DNA sequence: TGCAGTGCTTCTGGGACAGGGGACACCGGGGAGCTGTTTTTT. It yields the protein CSASGTGDTGELFF.

For this clone: This may stem from a read error, because a much larger clone lies one nucleotide away. The rearrangement links TRBV4-2 to TRBJ2-5; TRBD2 agrees at 13 bases. V lost 4 bases to trimming and J lost 3 bases; unmatched junction nucleotides: 2. The CDR3 has 15 residues. Germline CDR1 reads LGHNA; CDR2 reads YNFKEQ. In DNA form, the CDR3 reads TGTGCCAGCAGCCCAACTAGCGGGGGGGAAGAGACCCAGTACTTC. It translates to CASSPTSGGEETQYF.

A few counts support this clone. V usage is TRBV18 and J usage is TRBJ1-1; D gene unclear. The CDR3 covers 13 residues. Trimming cost V 2 bases and J 1 base, with 5 bases left between them. CDR1 KGHSH and CDR2 LQKENI come from the germline V gene. The CDR3 spells CASSPDQNTEAFF. CDR3 DNA sequence: TGTGCCAGCTCACCAGACCAGAACACTGAAGCTTTCTTT.

This clone is judged medium-sized. Here the CDR3 DNA reads TGTGCCAGCAGTTACGTTCCACAGGGGAACACTGAAGCTTTCTTT. As protein: CASSYVPQGNTEAFF. This chain connects TRBV6-6 to TRBJ1-1; perhaps TRBD1 as D (6 bases). The CDR3 has 15 residues. The V end was cut by 2 bases, the J end by 1 base, with 11 bases between. Germline V gene sequence: CDR1 MNHNY, CDR2 SVGAGI (reference sequence).

There are a few counts of this clone. The V call is TRBV20-1, the J call TRBJ1-1, with TRBD1 identical over 7 bases. Germline CDR1 reads DFQATT; CDR2 reads SNEGSKA (reference sequence). This CDR3 spans 12 amino acids. Unmatched junction bases numbered 5, after V lost 6 bases and J lost 4 bases. CDR3 sequence (DNA): TGCAGTGCAAAGACAGGGCCCACTGAAGCTTTCTTT. Translation: CSAKTGPTEAFF.

This clone was found many times. This rearrangement joins TRBV30 to TRBJ2-1; the D is unclear. The CDR3 is 11 residues long. V was pared by 3 bases and J by 3 bases, with 3 bases between. Germline V gene sequence: CDR1 GTSNPN, CDR2 SVGIG (reference sequence). As DNA, the CDR3 is TGTGCCTGGAGATTCTACAATGAGCAGTTCTTC. It specifies CAWRFYNEQFF.

This clone appeared many times. V usage is TRBV11-3 and J usage is TRBJ2-2; maybe TRBD1 (6 bases). CDR3 length equals 16 residues. CDR1 is SGHNT, CDR2 YENEEA, per germline. V shed 1 base and J shed 6 bases, with 15 bases lying between them. The CDR3 loop is CASSLGKDSYAGELFF. The CDR3 DNA reads as TGTGCCAGCAGCTTAGGGAAGGACAGCTACGCCGGGGAGCTGTTTTTT.

This clone was recorded at least ten times. The chain has TRBV7-9 and TRBJ1-1; no definite D call. Trimming removed 5 bases from V and 0 bases from J, with 7 bases in between. Germline V CDR1 and CDR2: SEHNR, FQNEAQ (reference sequence). The length of the CDR3 is 13 residues. Here the CDR3 reads CASSQNLNTEAFF. The CDR3, as DNA: TGTGCCAGCAGCCAGAATCTGAACACTGAAGCTTTCTTT.

This clone has a handful of counts. The chain uses TRBV6-1 and TRBJ1-2; D gene uncertain. The CDR3 spans 14 residues. CDR1 and CDR2 (germline): MNHNS, SASEGT. V lost 6 bases, J lost 5 bases, and 16 bases lay in between. CDR3 region: CASSRSKGVYGYTF. The CDR3 coding sequence is TGTGCCAGCAGCCGTAGTAAGGGCGTATATGGCTACACCTTC.

In this sample, this clone turned up many times. This rearrangement joins TRBV7-9 to TRBJ1-1; 10 bases agree with TRBD1. Unmatched junction bases numbered 3, after V lost 5 bases and J lost 3 bases. The CDR3 totals 14 residues. Germline assignment: CDR1 SEHNR and CDR2 FQNEAQ (reference sequence). Here the CDR3 DNA reads TGTGCCAGCAGCGGGGACAGGGGACACACTGAAGCTTTCTTT. It specifies CASSGDRGHTEAFF.

This clone was counted many times. The V call is TRBV6-1, the J call TRBJ2-7; D remains unclear. V lost 4 bases, J lost 3 bases, and 16 bases lay in between. The CDR3 extends over 15 amino acids. CDR1 MNHNS and CDR2 SASEGT come from the germline V gene. CDR3 sequence: CASSVVGQVYYEQYF. For the CDR3, the DNA is TGTGCCAGCAGTGTGGTTGGGCAGGTGTACTACGAGCAGTACTTC.

This clone has at least ten counts. This chain joins TRBV7-2 and TRBJ2-5; either TRBD1 or TRBD2 may supply D (5 bases each). This CDR3 spans 15 amino acids. Germline V gives CDR1 SGHTA, CDR2 FQGNSA. V was cut by 1 base and J by 5 bases, with 14 bases left in between. The CDR3 nucleotides are TGTGCCAGCAGCTTAGTTGGGGCCAGAGGGGAGACCCAGTACTTC. This gives the protein CASSLVGARGETQYF.

This clone came up a few times. A much more abundant neighbour one base away suggests this may be a read error. The rearrangement links TRBV20-1 to TRBJ1-5; weak D call: TRBD1 (5 bases). V was shortened by 8 bases and J by 7 bases, with 15 bases between the two germline ends. The CDR3 contains 12 residues. Per the germline V gene, CDR1 is DFQATT and CDR2 is SNEGSKA (reference sequence). The chain's CDR3 is CSTGQGDQPQHF. The CDR3 bases are TGCAGTACTGGGCAGGGAGACCAGCCCCAGCATTTT.

By its share, this clone is medium-sized. The chain is built from TRBV6-1 and TRBJ1-1; D gene ambiguous. The V gene lost 7 bases and the J gene lost 3 bases, with 6 bases spanning the gap. This CDR3 has 11 amino acids. Per germline, CDR1 MNHNS and CDR2 SASEGT. The CDR3 region has the DNA TGTGCCAGCACCGCCGACACTGAAGCTTTCTTT. The encoded protein is CASTADTEAFF.

This clone qualifies as medium-sized. The J gene is TRBJ2-2, the V gene TRBV12-5; D possibly corresponds to TRBD2 (6 bases). Per germline, CDR1 LGHNT and CDR2 FRNRAP. The V and J ends lost 7 bases and 0 bases respectively, with 12 bases between them. This CDR3 region has 15 residues. CDR3 sequence (DNA): TGTGCTAGTGCCCTGCTAGCGACGAACACCGGGGAGCTGTTTTTT. Protein sequence: CASALLATNTGELFF.

In its sample, this clone was seen many times. The chain carries TRBV20-1 and TRBJ1-4; no definite D call. The CDR3 consists of 13 residues. V lost 3 bases, J lost 0 bases, and 5 bases lay in between. Germline V CDR1 and CDR2: DFQATT, SNEGSKA (reference sequence). The CDR3 DNA sequence: TGCAGTGCTAGCCAATCAACTAATGAAAAACTGTTTTTT. Its protein is CSASQSTNEKLFF.

This clone has more than one count but fewer than ten. This may arise from a read error, as a much more abundant clone is one base away. Within the sample, other DNA sequences also encode this same CDR3. This chain joins TRBV20-1 and TRBJ2-1; perhaps TRBD1 as D (5 bases). V dropped 3 bases and J dropped 9 bases, with 21 bases sitting between them. The length of the CDR3 is 15 residues. Germline CDR1 reads DFQATT; CDR2 reads SNEGSKA (reference sequence). CDR3 DNA sequence: TGCAGTGCTAGGACAGTTCTGAGTCAGGAGCGTGAGCAGTTCTTC. The encoded protein is CSARTVLSQEREQFF.

This clone was counted many times. This chain uses TRBV4-1 with TRBJ1-4; D gene unclear. Deletions cut 0 bases from V and 7 bases from J, with 24 bases between. The CDR3 sequence is 19 residues long. CDR1 is MGHRA and CDR2 is YSYEKL in the germline V gene. CDR3 amino acids: CASSQDAASSIGYSEKLFF. DNA of the CDR3: TGCGCCAGCAGCCAAGATGCGGCTTCGTCGATAGGGTATAGTGAAAAACTGTTTTTT.

As concerns this clone: The sample carries other DNA sequences with the same CDR3. V and J are TRBV19 and TRBJ2-1, with D unresolved. The CDR3 is 14 residues long. Germline values: CDR1 LNHDA, CDR2 SQIVND (reference sequence). Trimming pared 4 bases from V and 10 bases from J, leaving 17 bases between. CDR3 nucleotides: TGTGCCAGTAGTAGGTCGGCGGAAACAAGGGAGCAGTTCTTC. Protein: CASSRSAETREQFF.

By sample share, this clone is medium-sized (0.01 to 0.1%). This chain joins TRBV27 and TRBJ2-2; weak D call: TRBD2 (5 bases). Germline V gene data show CDR1 as MNHEY and CDR2 as SMNVEV (reference sequence). Trimming took 1 base from V and 4 from J, leaving 10 bases between them. The CDR3 extends over 15 amino acids. The CDR3 reads CASSLFGVGTGELFF. DNA of the CDR3: TGTGCCAGCAGTTTATTCGGGGTCGGCACCGGGGAGCTGTTTTTT.

This clone was detected ten times or more. The chain couples TRBV11-2 to TRBJ2-7; no definite D call. Trimming stripped 0 bases from V and 3 bases from J, with 9 bases between. Germline CDR1 and CDR2: SGHAT and FQNNGV. CDR3 length: 14 residues. The CDR3 DNA sequence: TGTGCCAGCAGCTTAGAATTTGAGAGCTACGAGCAGTACTTC. Protein product: CASSLEFESYEQYF. The entire variable domain, with the rest obtained from reference TRBV11-2 and TRBJ2-7, is as follows: EAGVAQSPRYKIIEKRQSVAFWCNPISGHATLYWYQQILGQGPKLLIQFQNNGVVDDSQLPKDRFSAERLKGVDSTLKIQPAKLEDSAVYLCASSLEFESYEQYFGPGTRLTVT.

This clone was seen a handful of times. The CDR3 bases are TGTGCCAGCAGCGTAGCTATAACGACAGATACGCAGTATTTT. It translates to CASSVAITTDTQYF. V usage is TRBV9 and J usage is TRBJ2-3; D is unclear. The V gene's germline CDR1 is SGDLS and CDR2 YYNGEE. V was clipped by 0 bases and J by 3 bases, with 8 bases between them. This CDR3 is 14 amino acids long.

This clone was recorded at least ten times. This chain connects TRBV7-9 to TRBJ2-7; D is perhaps TRBD1 or TRBD2 (5 bases each). The germline V gene has CDR1 SEHNR and CDR2 FQNEAQ (reference sequence). This CDR3 is built from 14 residues. The ends were cut back, 3 bases at V and 7 bases at J, with 16 bases in the middle. The CDR3 DNA sequence: TGTGCCAGCAGCTTCGCGGGCGAGAGGGGAGAGCAGTACTTC. Translated, it gives CASSFAGERGEQYF. Variable domain in full (rest from reference TRBV7-9 and TRBJ2-7): DTGVSQNPRHKITKRGQNVTFRCDPISEHNRLYWYRQTLGQGPEFLTYFQNEAQLEKSRLLSDRFSAERPKGSFSTLEIQRTEQGDSAMYLCASSFAGERGEQYFGPGTRLTVT.

In its sample, this clone ranks as medium-sized. The CDR3 here is CASSRETGNGANVLTF. CDR3 nucleotides: TGTGCCAGCAGCCGAGAAACAGGGAATGGGGCCAACGTCCTGACTTTC. The chain links TRBV6-1 to TRBJ2-6; weak D call: TRBD1 (6 bases). This CDR3 contains 16 residues. V lost 6 bases, J lost 3 bases, and 15 bases lay in between. Germline assignment: CDR1 MNHNS and CDR2 SASEGT.

Details on this clone: Possible read error: a much larger clone is one base away. The same CDR3 also results from other DNA sequences found in this sample. This chain links TRBV18 with TRBJ2-2; D is perhaps TRBD1 or TRBD2 (6 bases each). The germline gives CDR1 KGHSH, CDR2 LQKENI. Trimming removed 6 bases from V and 5 bases from J, with 22 bases in between. The CDR3 is 17 residues long. The chain's CDR3 is CASSPRGTGGWTGELFF. CDR3 DNA sequence: TGTGCCAGCTCGCCCAGAGGGACTGGGGGCTGGACCGGGGAGCTGTTTTTT. Variable domain in full (rest from reference TRBV18 and TRBJ2-2): NAGVMQNPRHLVRRRGQEARLRCSPMKGHSHVYWYRQLPEEGLKFMVYLQKENIIDESGMPKERFSAEFPKEGPSILRIQQVVRGDSAAYFCASSPRGTGGWTGELFFGEGSRLTVL.

The chain combines TRBV20-1 with TRBJ1-4, with 10 bases identical to TRBD1. There are 17 residues in the CDR3. The J segment lost 4 bases and the V segment lost 0 bases, leaving 8 bases of the junction unmatched. CDR1 is DFQATT, CDR2 SNEGSKA, per germline (reference sequence). CDR3 residues: CSARDRRQGARNEKLFF. The DNA for the CDR3 is TGCAGTGCTAGAGATAGAAGACAGGGGGCCCGTAATGAAAAACTGTTTTTT.

This clone was picked up many times. The V call is TRBV4-1, the J call TRBJ1-2; TRBD1 is a possible D gene (5 bases). Looked up from germline, CDR1 is MGHRA and CDR2 is YSYEKL. Trimming took 4 bases from V and 4 from J, leaving 10 bases between them. This CDR3 comprises 13 residues. This CDR3 is CASSRGLIYGYTF. The CDR3, as DNA: TGCGCCAGCAGCCGGGGCCTTATCTATGGCTACACCTTC.

Judged by abundance, this clone is medium-sized. The genes are TRBV28 and TRBJ2-1, with D maybe TRBD2 (6 bases). The V end was cut by 7 bases, the J end by 7 bases, with 23 bases between. Germline V CDR1 and CDR2: MDHEN, SYDVKM. The CDR3 is made up of 16 amino acids. The CDR3 DNA sequence: TGTGCCAGCACCTCTCTGGGGCGGGGTGCCTGGAATGAGCAGTTCTTC. This sequence encodes CASTSLGRGAWNEQFF.

The count of this clone is one. The V and J genes are TRBV3-1 and TRBJ2-7; TRBD1 might be the D (5 bases). The CDR3 covers 12 residues. The germline V and J ends were trimmed by 4 bases and 10 bases, with 14 bases remaining between them. Germline V gene sequence: CDR1 LGHDT, CDR2 YNNKEL (reference sequence). For the CDR3, the DNA is TGTGCCAGCAGCCTAGACAGAAGAGAACAGTACTTC. Translating it yields CASSLDRREQYF.